This TCR beta chain was retrieved from a study of CD8 T cells in ankylosing spondylitis. Study results and caveats: Clones tied to disease were said to be significantly enriched in matched ankylosing spondylitis synovial fluid. Previously reported in reactive arthritis synovial fluid and blood were some of the motif variants.

Of note for this clonotype: The antigen is undetermined. The DNA is omitted, as the CDR3 cannot be located on it reliably, and the CDR3 follows TCRdb's listing.

TCRdb re-called the 5' RACE reads with MiXCR, one entry per CDR3 protein. The data show 30,000 to 40,000 distinct CDR3 sequences, approximately 10% seen once. The germline V gene has CDR1 SGHTA and CDR2 FQGNSA. Termini included, the CDR3 measures 15 amino acids. The clonotype was recovered from a male donor with ankylosing spondylitis or in good health (not recorded which). The gene calls are TRBV7-2 and TRBJ2-2. The sequenced material came from blood, either unsorted or a sorted T cell fraction (not recorded which). CDR3 region: CASSFTTNTGELFFF.